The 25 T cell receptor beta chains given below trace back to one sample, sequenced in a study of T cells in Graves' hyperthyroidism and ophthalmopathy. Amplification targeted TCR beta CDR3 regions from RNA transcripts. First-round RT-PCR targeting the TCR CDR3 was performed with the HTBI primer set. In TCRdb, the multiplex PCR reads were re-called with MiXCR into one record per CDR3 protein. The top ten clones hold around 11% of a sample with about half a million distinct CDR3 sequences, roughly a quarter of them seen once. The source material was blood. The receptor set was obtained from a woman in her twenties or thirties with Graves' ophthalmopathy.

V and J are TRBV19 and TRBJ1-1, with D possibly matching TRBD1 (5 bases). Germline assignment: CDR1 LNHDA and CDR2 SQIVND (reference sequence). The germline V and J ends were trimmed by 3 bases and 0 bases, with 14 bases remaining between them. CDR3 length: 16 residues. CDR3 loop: CASSILGGNLNTEAFF. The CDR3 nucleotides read TGTGCCAGTAGTATTTTGGGGGGGAATTTGAACACTGAAGCTTTCTTT.

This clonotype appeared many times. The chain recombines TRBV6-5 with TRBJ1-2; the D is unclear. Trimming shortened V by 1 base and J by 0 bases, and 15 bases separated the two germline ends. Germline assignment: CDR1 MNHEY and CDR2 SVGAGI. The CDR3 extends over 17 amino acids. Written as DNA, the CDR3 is TGTGCCAGCAGTTACTATGTCGACGACGTTTCTAACTATGGCTACACCTTC. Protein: CASSYYVDDVSNYGYTF.

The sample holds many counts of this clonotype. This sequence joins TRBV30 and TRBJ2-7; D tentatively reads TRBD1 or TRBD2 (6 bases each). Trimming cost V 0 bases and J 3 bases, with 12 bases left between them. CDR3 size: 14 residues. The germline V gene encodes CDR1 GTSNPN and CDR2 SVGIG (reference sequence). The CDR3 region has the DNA TGTGCCTGGAGTGTCTGGGGGGCTAGCTACGAGCAGTACTTC. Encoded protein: CAWSVWGASYEQYF.

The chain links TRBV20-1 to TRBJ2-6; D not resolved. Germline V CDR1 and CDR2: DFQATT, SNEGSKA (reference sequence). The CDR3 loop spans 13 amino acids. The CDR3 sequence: CSMKNSGANVLTF. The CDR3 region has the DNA TGCAGCATGAAGAACTCTGGGGCCAACGTCCTGACTTTC.

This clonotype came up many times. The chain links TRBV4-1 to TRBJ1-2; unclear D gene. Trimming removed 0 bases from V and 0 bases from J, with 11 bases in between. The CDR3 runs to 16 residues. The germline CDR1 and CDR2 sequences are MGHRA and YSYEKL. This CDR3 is CASSQESAVANYGYTF. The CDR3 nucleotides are TGCGCCAGCAGCCAAGAATCGGCGGTAGCTAACTATGGCTACACCTTC.

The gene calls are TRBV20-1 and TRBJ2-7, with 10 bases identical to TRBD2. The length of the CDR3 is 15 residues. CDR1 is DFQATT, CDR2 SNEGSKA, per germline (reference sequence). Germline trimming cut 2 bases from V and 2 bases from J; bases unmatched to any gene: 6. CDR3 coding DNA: TGCAGTGCTAGATTAGCGGGGGGCCTAGCCTACGAGCAGTACTTC. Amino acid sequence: CSARLAGGLAYEQYF.

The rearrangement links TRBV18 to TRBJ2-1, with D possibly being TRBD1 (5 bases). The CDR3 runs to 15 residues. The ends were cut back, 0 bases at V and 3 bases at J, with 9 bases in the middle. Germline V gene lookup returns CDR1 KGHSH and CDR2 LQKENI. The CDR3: CASSPPAGNYNEQFF. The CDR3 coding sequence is TGTGCCAGCTCACCACCGGCAGGGAACTACAATGAGCAGTTCTTC.

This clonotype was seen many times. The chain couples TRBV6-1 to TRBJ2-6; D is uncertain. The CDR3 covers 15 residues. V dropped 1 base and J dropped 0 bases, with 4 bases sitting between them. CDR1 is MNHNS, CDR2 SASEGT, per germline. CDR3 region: CASSEVTSGANVLTF. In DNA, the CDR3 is TGTGCCAGCAGTGAAGTTACCTCTGGGGCCAACGTCCTGACTTTC.

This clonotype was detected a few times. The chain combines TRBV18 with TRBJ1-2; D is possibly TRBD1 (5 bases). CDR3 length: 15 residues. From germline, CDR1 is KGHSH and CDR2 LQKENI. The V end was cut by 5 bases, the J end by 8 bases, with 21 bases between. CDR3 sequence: CASSISDSALRGYTF. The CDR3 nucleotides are TGTGCCAGCTCAATCTCCGACAGTGCCCTCAGGGGCTACACCTTC.

The CDR3 sequence is CASKPRGYQETQYF. CDR3 in DNA: TGTGCCAGCAAACCTCGAGGCTACCAAGAGACCCAGTACTTC. This sequence joins TRBV12-3 or TRBV12-4 and TRBJ2-5; the D is unclear. The CDR3 sequence is 14 residues long. V lost 7 bases, J lost 0 bases, and 12 bases lay in between.

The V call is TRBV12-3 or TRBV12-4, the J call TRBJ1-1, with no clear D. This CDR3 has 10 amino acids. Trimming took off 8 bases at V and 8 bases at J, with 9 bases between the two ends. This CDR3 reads CASVRSEAFF. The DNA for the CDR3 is TGTGCCAGCGTAAGAAGCGAAGCTTTCTTT.

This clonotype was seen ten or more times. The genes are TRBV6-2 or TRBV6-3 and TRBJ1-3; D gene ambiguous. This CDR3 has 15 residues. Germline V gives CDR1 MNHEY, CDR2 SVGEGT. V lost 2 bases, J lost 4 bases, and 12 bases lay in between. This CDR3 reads CASSYVDEDGNTIYF. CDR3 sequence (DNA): TGTGCCAGCAGTTACGTGGACGAAGACGGAAACACCATATATTTT.

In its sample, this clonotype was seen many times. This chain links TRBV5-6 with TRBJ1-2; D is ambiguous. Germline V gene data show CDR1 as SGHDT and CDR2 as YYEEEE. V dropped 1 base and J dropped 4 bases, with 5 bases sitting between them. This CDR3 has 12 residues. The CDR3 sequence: CASSLLTYGYTF. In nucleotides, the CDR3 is TGTGCCAGCAGCTTGCTCACCTATGGCTACACCTTC.

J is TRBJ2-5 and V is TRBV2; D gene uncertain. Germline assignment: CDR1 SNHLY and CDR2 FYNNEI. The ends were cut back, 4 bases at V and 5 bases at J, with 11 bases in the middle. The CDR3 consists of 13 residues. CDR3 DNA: TGTGCCAGCAGTGCCAAGGATTGGGAGACCCAGTACTTC. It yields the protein CASSAKDWETQYF.

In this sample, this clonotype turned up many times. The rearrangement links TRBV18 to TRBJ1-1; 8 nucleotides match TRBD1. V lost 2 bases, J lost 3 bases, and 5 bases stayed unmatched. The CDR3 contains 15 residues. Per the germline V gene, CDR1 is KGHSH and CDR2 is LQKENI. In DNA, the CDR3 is TGTGCCAGCTCACCAGGCGACAGGGGTTACACTGAAGCTTTCTTT. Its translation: CASSPGDRGYTEAFF.

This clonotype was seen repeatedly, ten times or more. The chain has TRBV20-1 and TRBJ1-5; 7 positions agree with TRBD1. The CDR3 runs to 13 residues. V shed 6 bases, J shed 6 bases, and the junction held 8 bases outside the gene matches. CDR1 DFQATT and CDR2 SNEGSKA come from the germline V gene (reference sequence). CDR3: CSALGRGSQPQHF. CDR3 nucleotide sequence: TGCAGTGCCCTGGGCAGGGGGAGTCAGCCCCAGCATTTT.

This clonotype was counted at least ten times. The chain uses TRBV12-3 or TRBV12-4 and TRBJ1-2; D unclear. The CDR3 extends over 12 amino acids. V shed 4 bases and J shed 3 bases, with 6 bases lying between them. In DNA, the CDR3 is TGTGCCAGCAGTTCGGGGTACTATGGCTACACCTTC. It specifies CASSSGYYGYTF.

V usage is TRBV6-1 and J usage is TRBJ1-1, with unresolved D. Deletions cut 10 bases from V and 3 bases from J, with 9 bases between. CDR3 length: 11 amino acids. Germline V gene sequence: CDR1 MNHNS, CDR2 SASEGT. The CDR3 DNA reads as TGTGCCACCTTTAGGGACACTGAAGCTTTCTTT. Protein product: CATFRDTEAFF.

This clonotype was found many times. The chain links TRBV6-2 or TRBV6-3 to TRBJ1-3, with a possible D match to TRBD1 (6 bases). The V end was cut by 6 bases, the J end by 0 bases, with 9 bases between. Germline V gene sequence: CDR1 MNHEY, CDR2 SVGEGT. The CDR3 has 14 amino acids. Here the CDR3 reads CASSWDNSGNTIYF. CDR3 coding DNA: TGTGCCAGCAGCTGGGACAACTCTGGAAACACCATATATTTT.

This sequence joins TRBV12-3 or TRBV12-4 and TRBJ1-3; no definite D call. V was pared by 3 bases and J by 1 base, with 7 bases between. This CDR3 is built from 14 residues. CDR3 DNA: TGTGCCAGCAGTTTCGGTGTATCTGGAAACACCATATATTTT. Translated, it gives CASSFGVSGNTIYF.

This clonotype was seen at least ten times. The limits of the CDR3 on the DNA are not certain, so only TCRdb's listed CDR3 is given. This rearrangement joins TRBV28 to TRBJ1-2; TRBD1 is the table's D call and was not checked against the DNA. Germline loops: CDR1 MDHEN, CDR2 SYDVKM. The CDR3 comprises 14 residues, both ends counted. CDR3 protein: CASSSSGQLYGYTF.

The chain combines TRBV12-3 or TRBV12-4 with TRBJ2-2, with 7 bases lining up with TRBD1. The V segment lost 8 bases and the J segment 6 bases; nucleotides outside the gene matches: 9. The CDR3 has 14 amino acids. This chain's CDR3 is CASRLTGVPGELFF. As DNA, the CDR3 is TGTGCCAGCCGACTTACAGGGGTCCCCGGGGAGCTGTTTTTT.

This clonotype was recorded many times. In DNA form, the CDR3 reads TGTGCCAGCAGTTTAAACTTTGTAGGGCCAAATCAGCCCCAGCATTTT. It is translated as CASSLNFVGPNQPQHF. The rearrangement joins TRBV27 to TRBJ1-5, with D uncertain. V lost 2 bases and J lost 4, with 15 bases in between. This CDR3 spans 16 amino acids. Per germline, CDR1 MNHEY and CDR2 SMNVEV (reference sequence).

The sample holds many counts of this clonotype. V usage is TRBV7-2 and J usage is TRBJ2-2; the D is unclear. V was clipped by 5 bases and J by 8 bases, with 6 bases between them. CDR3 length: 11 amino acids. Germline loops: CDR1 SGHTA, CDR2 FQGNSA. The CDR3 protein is CASSNMGELFF. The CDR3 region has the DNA TGTGCCAGCAGCAACATGGGGGAGCTGTTTTTT. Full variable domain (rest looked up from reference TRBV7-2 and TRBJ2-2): GAGVSQSPSNKVTEKGKDVELRCDPISGHTALYWYRQSLGQGLEFLIYFQGNSAPDKSGLPSDRFSAERTGGSVSTLTIQRTQQEDSAVYLCASSNMGELFFGEGSRLTVL.

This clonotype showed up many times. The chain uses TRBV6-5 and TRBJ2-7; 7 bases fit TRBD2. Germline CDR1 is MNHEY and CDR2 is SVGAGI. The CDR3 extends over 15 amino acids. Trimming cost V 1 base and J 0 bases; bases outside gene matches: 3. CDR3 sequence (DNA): TGTGCCAGCAGTTACTGGGGGGGGGGCTCCTACGAGCAGTACTTC. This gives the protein CASSYWGGGSYEQYF.